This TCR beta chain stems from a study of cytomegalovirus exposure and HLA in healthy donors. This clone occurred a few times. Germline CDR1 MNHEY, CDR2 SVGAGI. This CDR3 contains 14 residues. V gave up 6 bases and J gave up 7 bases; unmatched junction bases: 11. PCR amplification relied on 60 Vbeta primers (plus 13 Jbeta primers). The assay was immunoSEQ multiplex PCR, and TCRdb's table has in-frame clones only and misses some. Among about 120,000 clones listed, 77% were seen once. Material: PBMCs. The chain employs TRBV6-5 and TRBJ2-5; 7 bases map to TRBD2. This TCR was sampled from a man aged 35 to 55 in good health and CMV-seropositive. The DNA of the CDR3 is TGTGCCAGCAGCTCCGGACTAGGGGCGCGGACCCAGTACTTC. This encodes CASSSGLGARTQYF.